This TCR beta chain was retrieved from a study of regulatory T cells in long-lasting Graves disease. General observations from the study: Authors noted too few samples as a limitation. Between persistent patients, fewer than 3,500 public clonotypes were shared, exceeding the approximately 940 shared between new patients.

The time point here: newly diagnosed GD, antithyroid drugs for less than 3 months. The authors made the TCR library using RNA they extracted from PBMCs. This clonotype was recorded many times. Its antigen is not identified. The TCR beta library used iRepertoire HTBI primers with Arm-PCR amplification of CDR3. From the multiplex PCR reads, TCRdb called clonotypes with MiXCR, one entry per CDR3 protein. The data show about 310,000 distinct CDR3 sequences, with 18% seen just once and around 36% held by the top ten. Germline CDR1 MNHEY, CDR2 SVGEGT. This CDR3 region has 15 residues. V was pared by 6 bases and J by 6 bases, with 13 bases of the junction left unmatched.

This TCR was sampled from a female donor with Graves disease. This sequence joins TRBV6-2 or TRBV6-3 and TRBJ1-2, with 7 positions matching TRBD1. The input for sequencing was peripheral blood mononuclear cells (PBMCs), taken at new diagnosis, from a patient treated with antithyroid drugs. CDR3 region: CASSLMDRSYDGYTF. CDR3 in DNA: TGTGCCAGCAGCTTAATGGACAGGTCTTATGATGGCTACACCTTC.